The 4 T cell receptor beta chains in this list originate from one sample, sequenced in a study of vaccination and CD4 T cells after COVID-19. Sequenced with the Oncomine TCR Beta short-read assay was DNA taken from cultured CD4+ T cells. TCRdb reprocessed the PCR reads with MiXCR, giving one entry per CDR3 protein. The top ten hold 4% to 4.5% of the sample, which has 18,000 or so distinct CDR3 sequences, around 46% seen once. Which antigens these TCRs recognize remains unknown. Treatment in this sample: approximately nine-day PBMC culture with coronavirus spike peptide pools or control peptides (ViraFEST assay). Sequencing used CD4+ T cells from blood, cultured in vitro, obtained before SARS-CoV-2 vaccination. All receptors derive from a human donor who had recovered from COVID-19.

V is TRBV7-3 and J is TRBJ2-2; 7 bases are shared with TRBD2. The CDR3 loop spans 12 amino acids. From germline, CDR1 is SGHTA and CDR2 FQGTGA. V was pared by 5 bases and J by 6 bases, with 0 bases of the junction left unmatched. The CDR3 DNA reads as TGTGCCAGCAGCGGACTAGCCGGGGAGCTGTTTTTT. The encoded protein is CASSGLAGELFF.

The chain is built from TRBV15 and TRBJ2-5; D gene uncertain. The germline gives CDR1 LNHNV, CDR2 YYDKDF (reference sequence). Deletions cut 0 bases from V and 5 bases from J, with 4 bases between. The CDR3 extends over 12 amino acids. Here the CDR3 reads CATSRDWETQYF. CDR3 sequence (DNA): TGTGCCACCAGCAGAGATTGGGAGACCCAGTACTTC.

This clonotype turned up a few times. The V gene is TRBV6-1, the J gene TRBJ1-6; perhaps TRBD1 as D (5 bases). Trimming left V 6 bases short and J 9 bases short, with 12 bases between. The CDR3 has 13 residues. Germline V gene sequence: CDR1 MNHNS, CDR2 SASEGT. CDR3: CASRQVGSSPLHF. The CDR3 DNA sequence: TGTGCCAGCAGACAGGTCGGCAGTTCACCCCTCCACTTT.

A few counts support this clonotype. The rearrangement links TRBV20-1 to TRBJ2-3, with 9 bases identical to TRBD2. This CDR3 comprises 15 residues. V gave up 4 bases and J gave up 7 bases; unmatched junction bases: 12. Germline lookup yields CDR1 DFQATT and CDR2 SNEGSKA (reference sequence). CDR3: CSATSPAGGFYTQYF. The CDR3 nucleotides read TGCAGTGCTACTTCCCCAGCGGGAGGCTTCTATACGCAGTATTTT.